A selection of T cell receptor beta chains follows, all from one sample in a study of post-analysis software for immune sequencing data. TCRdb re-called the PCR reads with MiXCR, one entry per CDR3 protein. Of around 260,000 distinct CDR3 sequences in the sample, 35% to 45% were seen once. Sequencing input: blood. These receptors were obtained from a girl under 18 with multiple sclerosis. Both conserved end residues are part of each CDR3. A D gene is named only where the DNA matches it firmly. Clone size appears in some rows only: once, few, many, or a class for an expanded clone.

cdr3_nt cdr3_aa d_call cdr3_length j_call clone_size v_call
TGCAGCGTTGAAGATTCCGGGGACATATGTTCGGGATTCTACACCGGGGAGCTGTTTTTT CSVEDSGDICSGFYTGELFF . 20 TRBJ2-2 once TRBV29-1
TGTGCCAGCAGTGAGGCGCAGGGGAACACTGAAGCTTTCTTT CASSEAQGNTEAFF . 14 TRBJ1-1 few TRBV6-4
TGCAGCGTTGAGGATCGGGCGGGCCAAGAGACCCAGTACTTC CSVEDRAGQETQYF . 14 TRBJ2-5 . TRBV29-1
TGTGCCAGCAGCCAAGCCACGGGGACTGCAGATACGCAGTATTTT CASSQATGTADTQYF . 15 TRBJ2-3 many TRBV4-2
TGTGCCAGCAGCCCCGTTGGATCTAGCGAGGGCGGCTACACCTTC CASSPVGSSEGGYTF . 15 TRBJ1-2 many TRBV7-2
TGCAGCGTTGAAGATCGGCAGTTATCCATGAACACTGAAGCTTTCTTT CSVEDRQLSMNTEAFF . 16 TRBJ1-1 . TRBV29-1
TGTGCCAGTAGTCAAATCCGGTGGGGCAATCAGCCCCAGCATTTT CASSQIRWGNQPQHF . 15 TRBJ1-5 many TRBV19
TGCAGCGTTTGGGACGCCCCCTATGGCTACACCTTC CSVWDAPYGYTF . 12 TRBJ1-2 . TRBV29-1
TGTGCCAGCACTAGGAGGGAACAGGGGGCTGAAAAACTGTTTTTT CASTRREQGAEKLFF TRBD1 15 TRBJ1-4 few TRBV3-1
TGCAGTGCTCGACCTAGCGCCCGAGATACGCAGTATTTT CSARPSARDTQYF . 13 TRBJ2-3 . TRBV20-1
TGTGCCAGCAGCACGACAGGACGAAGTGAAAAACTGTTTTTT CASSTTGRSEKLFF . 14 TRBJ1-4 . TRBV3-1
TGCGCCAGCAGCTCCGGACTAGCGCAAGAGACCCAGTACTTC CASSSGLAQETQYF TRBD2 14 TRBJ2-5 . TRBV5-1
TGTGCCAGCAGTTTAGGAGGGAGGGGCGCGATTCAGCCCCAGCATTTT CASSLGGRGAIQPQHF . 16 TRBJ1-5 . TRBV28
TGTGCCAGCAGCCTTATAGAGACCCAGTACTTC CASSLIETQYF . 11 TRBJ2-5 many TRBV11-2
TGCGCCAGCAGCCAAGGACAGGGTGTATACGAGCAGTACTTC CASSQGQGVYEQYF TRBD1 14 TRBJ2-7 . TRBV5-1
TGCGCCAGCAGCCAAGGACCCAGCTCCTATAATTCACCCCCCCACTTT CASSQGPSSYNSPPHF . 16 TRBJ1-6 few TRBV4-1
TGTGCCAGCAGCTTAACGCCCTGGGACACCGGGGAGCTGTTTTTT CASSLTPWDTGELFF . 15 TRBJ2-2 . TRBV11-2
TGCAGCGTTGAGGGGGGGCGGACAGATACGCAGTATTTT CSVEGGRTDTQYF . 13 TRBJ2-3 many TRBV29-1
TGTGCCATCAGTGCGCGGGGCGACCAAGAGACCCAGTACTTC CAISARGDQETQYF . 14 TRBJ2-5 many TRBV10-3
TGTGCCAGCAGTCGTAGTACAGGGACAGATACGCAGTATTTT CASSRSTGTDTQYF . 14 TRBJ2-3 many TRBV7-3